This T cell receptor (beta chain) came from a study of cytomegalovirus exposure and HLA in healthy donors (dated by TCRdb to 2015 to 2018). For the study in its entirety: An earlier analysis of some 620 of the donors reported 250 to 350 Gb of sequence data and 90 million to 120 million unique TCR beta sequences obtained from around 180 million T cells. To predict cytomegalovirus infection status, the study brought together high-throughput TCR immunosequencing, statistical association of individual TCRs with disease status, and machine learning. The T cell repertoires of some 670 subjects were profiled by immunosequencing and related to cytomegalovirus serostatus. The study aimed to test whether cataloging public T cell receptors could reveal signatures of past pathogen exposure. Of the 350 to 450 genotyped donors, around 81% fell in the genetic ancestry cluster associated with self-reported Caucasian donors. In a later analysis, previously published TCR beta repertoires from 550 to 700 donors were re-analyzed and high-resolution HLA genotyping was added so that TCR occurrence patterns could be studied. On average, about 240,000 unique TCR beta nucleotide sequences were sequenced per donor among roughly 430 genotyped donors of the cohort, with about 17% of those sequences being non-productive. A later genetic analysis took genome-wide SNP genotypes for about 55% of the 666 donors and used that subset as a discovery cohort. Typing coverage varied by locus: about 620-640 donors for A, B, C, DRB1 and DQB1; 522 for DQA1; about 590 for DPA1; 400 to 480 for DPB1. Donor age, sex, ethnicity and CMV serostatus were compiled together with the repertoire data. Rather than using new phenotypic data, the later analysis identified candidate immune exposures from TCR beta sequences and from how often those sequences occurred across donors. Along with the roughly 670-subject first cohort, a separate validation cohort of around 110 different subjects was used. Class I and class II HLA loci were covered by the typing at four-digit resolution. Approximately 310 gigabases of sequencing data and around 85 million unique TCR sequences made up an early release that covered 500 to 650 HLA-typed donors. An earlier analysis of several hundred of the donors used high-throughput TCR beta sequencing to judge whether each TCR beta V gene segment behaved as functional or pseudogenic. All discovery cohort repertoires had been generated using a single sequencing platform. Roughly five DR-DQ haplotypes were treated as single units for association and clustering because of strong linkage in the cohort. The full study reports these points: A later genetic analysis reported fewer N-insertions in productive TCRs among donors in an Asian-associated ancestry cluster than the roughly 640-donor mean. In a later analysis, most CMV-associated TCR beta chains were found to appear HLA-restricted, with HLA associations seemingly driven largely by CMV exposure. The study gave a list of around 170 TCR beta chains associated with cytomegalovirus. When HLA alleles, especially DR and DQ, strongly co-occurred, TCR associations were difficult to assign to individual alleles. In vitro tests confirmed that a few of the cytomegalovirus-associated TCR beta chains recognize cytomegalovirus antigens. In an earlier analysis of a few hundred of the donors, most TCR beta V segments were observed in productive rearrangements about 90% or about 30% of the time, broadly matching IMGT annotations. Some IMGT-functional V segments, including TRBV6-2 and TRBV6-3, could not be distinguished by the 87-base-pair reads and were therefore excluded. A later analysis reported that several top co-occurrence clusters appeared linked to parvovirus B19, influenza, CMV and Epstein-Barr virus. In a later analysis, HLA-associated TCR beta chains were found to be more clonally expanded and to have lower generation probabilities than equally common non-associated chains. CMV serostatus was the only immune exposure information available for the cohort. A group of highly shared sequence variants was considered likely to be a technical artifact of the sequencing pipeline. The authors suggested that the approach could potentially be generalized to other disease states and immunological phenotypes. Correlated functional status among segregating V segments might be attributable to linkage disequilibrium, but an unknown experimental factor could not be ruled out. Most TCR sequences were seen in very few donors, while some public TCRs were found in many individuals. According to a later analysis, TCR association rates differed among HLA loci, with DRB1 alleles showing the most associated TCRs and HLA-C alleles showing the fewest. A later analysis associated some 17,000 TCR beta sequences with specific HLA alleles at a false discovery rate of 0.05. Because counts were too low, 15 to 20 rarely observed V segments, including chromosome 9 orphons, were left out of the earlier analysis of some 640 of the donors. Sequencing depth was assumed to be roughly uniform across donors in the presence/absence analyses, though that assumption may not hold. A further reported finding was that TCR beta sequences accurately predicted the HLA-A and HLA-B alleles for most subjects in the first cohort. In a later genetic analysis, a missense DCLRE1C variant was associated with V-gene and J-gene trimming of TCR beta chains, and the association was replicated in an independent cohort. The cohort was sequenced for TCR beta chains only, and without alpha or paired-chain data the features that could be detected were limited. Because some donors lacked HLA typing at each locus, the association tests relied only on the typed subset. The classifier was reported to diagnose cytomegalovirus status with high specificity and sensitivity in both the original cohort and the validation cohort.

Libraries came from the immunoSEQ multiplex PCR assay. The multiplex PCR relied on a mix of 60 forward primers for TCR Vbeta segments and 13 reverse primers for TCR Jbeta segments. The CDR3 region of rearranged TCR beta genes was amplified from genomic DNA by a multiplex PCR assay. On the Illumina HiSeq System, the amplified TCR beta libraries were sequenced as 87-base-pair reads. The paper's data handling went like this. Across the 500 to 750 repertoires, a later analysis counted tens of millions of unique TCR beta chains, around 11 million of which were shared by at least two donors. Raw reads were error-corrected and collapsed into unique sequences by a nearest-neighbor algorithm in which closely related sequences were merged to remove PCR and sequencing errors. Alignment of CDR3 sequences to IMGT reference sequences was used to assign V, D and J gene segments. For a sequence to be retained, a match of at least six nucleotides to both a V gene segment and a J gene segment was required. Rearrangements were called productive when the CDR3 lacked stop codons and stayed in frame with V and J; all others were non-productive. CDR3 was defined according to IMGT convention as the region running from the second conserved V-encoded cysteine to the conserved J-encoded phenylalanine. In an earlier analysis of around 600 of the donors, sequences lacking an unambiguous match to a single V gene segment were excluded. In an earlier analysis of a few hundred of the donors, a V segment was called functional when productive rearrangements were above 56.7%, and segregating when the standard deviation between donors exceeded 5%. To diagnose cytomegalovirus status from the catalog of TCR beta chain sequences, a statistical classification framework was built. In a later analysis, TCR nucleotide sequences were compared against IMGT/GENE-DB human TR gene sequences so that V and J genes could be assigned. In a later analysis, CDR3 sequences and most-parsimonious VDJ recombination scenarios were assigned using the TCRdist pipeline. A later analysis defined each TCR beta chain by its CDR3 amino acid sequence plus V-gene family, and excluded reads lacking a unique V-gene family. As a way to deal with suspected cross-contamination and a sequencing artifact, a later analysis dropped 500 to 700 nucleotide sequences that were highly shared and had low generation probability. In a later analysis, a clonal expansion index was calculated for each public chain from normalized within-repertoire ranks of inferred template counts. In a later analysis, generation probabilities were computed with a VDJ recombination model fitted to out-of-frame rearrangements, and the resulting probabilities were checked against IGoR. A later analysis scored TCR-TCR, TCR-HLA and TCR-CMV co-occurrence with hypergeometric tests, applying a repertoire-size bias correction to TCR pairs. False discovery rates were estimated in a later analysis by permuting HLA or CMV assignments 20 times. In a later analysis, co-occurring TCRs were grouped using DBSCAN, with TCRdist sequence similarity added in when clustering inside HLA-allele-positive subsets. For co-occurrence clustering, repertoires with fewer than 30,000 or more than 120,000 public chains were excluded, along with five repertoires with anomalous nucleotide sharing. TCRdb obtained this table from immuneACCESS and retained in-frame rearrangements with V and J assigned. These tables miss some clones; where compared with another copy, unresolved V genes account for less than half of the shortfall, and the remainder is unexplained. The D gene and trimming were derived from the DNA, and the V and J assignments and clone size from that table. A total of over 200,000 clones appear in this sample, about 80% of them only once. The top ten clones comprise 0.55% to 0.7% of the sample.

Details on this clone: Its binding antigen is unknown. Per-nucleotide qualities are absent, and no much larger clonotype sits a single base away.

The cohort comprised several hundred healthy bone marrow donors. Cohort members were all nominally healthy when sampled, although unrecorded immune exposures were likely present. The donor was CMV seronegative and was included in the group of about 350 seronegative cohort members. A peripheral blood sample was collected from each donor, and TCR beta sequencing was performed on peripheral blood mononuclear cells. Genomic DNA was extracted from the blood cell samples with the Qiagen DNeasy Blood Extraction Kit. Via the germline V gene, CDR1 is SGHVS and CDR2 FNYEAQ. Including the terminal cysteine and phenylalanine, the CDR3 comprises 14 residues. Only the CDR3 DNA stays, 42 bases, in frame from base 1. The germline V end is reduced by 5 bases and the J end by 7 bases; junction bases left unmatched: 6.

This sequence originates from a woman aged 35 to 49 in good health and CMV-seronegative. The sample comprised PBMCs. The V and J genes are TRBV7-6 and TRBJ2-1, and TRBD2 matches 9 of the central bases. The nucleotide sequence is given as TGTGCCAGCAGCGCGCGGACTAGCGATAATGAGCAGTTCTTC. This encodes CASSARTSDNEQFF.